Shown below are 23 T cell receptor beta chains from a single sample sequenced in a study of shared clonotypes between healthy human individuals. The method was immunoSEQ multiplex PCR; TCRdb's version includes in-frame clones alone and lacks a portion of them. The sample shows about 660,000 clones, approximately 79% of them seen only once. Input material: memory CD4+ T cells sorted from blood. Stated subset: CD45RA-negative fraction. The receptor set was obtained from a woman in her 30s in good health.

J is TRBJ2-7 and V is TRBV5-1; 8 positions match TRBD2. Germline V gene data show CDR1 as SGHRS and CDR2 as YFSETQ. CDR3 length equals 14 residues. Unmatched junction bases numbered 5, after V lost 4 bases and J lost 2 bases. CDR3 amino acids: CASSITSGTYEQYF. DNA for the CDR3: TGCGCCAGCAGCATAACTAGCGGAACCTACGAGCAGTACTTC.

CDR3 loop: CSVVPDFGEQYF. CDR3 nucleotides: TGCAGCGTTGTCCCGGACTTCGGCGAGCAGTACTTC. The chain joins TRBV29-1 to TRBJ2-7; a weak D match, TRBD2 (5 bases). CDR1 SQVTM and CDR2 ANQGSEA come from the germline V gene. Trimming pared 4 bases from V and 6 bases from J, leaving 13 bases between. The CDR3 consists of 12 residues.

The chain links TRBV11-2 to TRBJ2-1; D remains ambiguous. The CDR3 sequence is 10 residues long. The V gene's germline CDR1 is SGHAT and CDR2 FQNNGV. The ends were cut back, 5 bases at V and 5 bases at J, with 1 base in the middle. Here the CDR3 reads CASSNNEQFF. CDR3 DNA sequence: TGTGCCAGCAGCAACAATGAGCAGTTCTTC.

The V call is TRBV28, the J call TRBJ2-6, with TRBD1 matching 8 bases. This CDR3 has 19 residues. J lost 1 base, V lost 1 base, and 9 bases had no gene match. The germline V gene has CDR1 MDHEN and CDR2 SYDVKM. The CDR3 reads CASSLYFSGQVSGANVLTF. Here the CDR3 DNA reads TGTGCCAGCAGTTTATACTTTTCGGGACAGGTGTCTGGGGCCAACGTCCTGACTTTC.

V usage is TRBV7-2 and J usage is TRBJ2-5, with no clear D. The CDR3 is 15 amino acids. The germline V and J ends were trimmed by 1 base and 0 bases, with 9 bases remaining between them. The germline gives CDR1 SGHTA, CDR2 FQGNSA. CDR3: CASSLGALYQETQYF. CDR3 in DNA: TGTGCCAGCAGCTTAGGGGCATTGTACCAAGAGACCCAGTACTTC.

The chain joins TRBV7-9 to TRBJ2-1; a weak D match, TRBD1 (7 bases). In germline, CDR1 is SEHNR, CDR2 FQNEAQ (reference sequence). V was clipped by 2 bases and J by 1 base, with 12 bases between them. This CDR3 is built from 16 residues. Here the CDR3 DNA reads TGTGCCAGCAGCTTATACGCAGGGGGGTCCTACAATGAGCAGTTCTTC. Protein sequence: CASSLYAGGSYNEQFF.

This clone has only a few counts. The chain carries TRBV7-3 and TRBJ2-5; 7 nucleotides match TRBD1. This CDR3 has 13 residues. Germline V gene sequence: CDR1 SGHTA, CDR2 FQGTGA. Trimming at V came to 5 bases and at J to 2 bases, leaving 2 bases not matched to a gene. The CDR3 region is CASSQGQQETQYF. CDR3 nucleotides: TGTGCCAGCAGCCAGGGACAGCAAGAGACCCAGTACTTC.

Only a few counts were recorded for this clone. This probably arose from a read error, given a far larger clone one base away. The CDR3 protein is CASSPGTNTGELFF. The CDR3 coding sequence is TGCGCCAGCAGCCCCGGGACAAACACCGGGGAGCTGTTTTTT. The rearrangement links TRBV5-1 to TRBJ2-2; maybe TRBD1 (6 bases). The CDR3 runs to 14 residues. Germline V gene data show CDR1 as SGHRS and CDR2 as YFSETQ. The V gene lost 4 bases and the J gene lost 2 bases, with 9 bases spanning the gap. The variable domain in full, completed from reference TRBV5-1 and TRBJ2-2, reads KAGVTQTPRYLIKTRGQQVTLSCSPISGHRSVSWYQQTPGQGLQFLFEYFSETQRNKGNFPGRFSGRQFSNSRSEMNVSTLELGDSALYLCASSPGTNTGELFFGEGSRLTVL.

The chain is built from TRBV29-1 and TRBJ2-2; unclear D gene. From germline, CDR1 is SQVTM and CDR2 ANQGSEA. V was pared by 1 base and J by 1 base, with 7 bases between. The CDR3 extends over 14 amino acids. The CDR3 loop reads CSVEGPLNTGELFF. CDR3 coding DNA: TGCAGCGTTGAAGGTCCCCTGAACACCGGGGAGCTGTTTTTT.

This chain links TRBV4-1 with TRBJ2-1; 14 bases agree with TRBD2. Trimming removed 3 bases from V and 9 bases from J; junction bases left unmatched: 4. Germline CDR1 is MGHRA and CDR2 is YSYEKL. This CDR3 region has 15 residues. The CDR3 nucleotides read TGCGCCAGCAGCCAGACTAGCGGGAGGGCGATTGAGCAGTTCTTC. Its protein is CASSQTSGRAIEQFF.

This chain links TRBV18 with TRBJ1-5, with D uncertain. The CDR3 sequence is 14 residues long. The germline V gene encodes CDR1 KGHSH and CDR2 LQKENI. Deletions cut 4 bases from V and 5 bases from J, with 12 bases between. CDR3 region: CASSLARLDQPQHF. CDR3 DNA: TGTGCCAGCTCACTGGCCCGACTCGATCAGCCCCAGCATTTT.

The chain is built from TRBV5-1 and TRBJ2-3, with 13 bases aligning to TRBD2. The junction had 1 base not matched to a gene; V was cut back by 7 bases and J by 2 bases. The CDR3 covers 14 residues. Germline V gives CDR1 SGHRS, CDR2 YFSETQ. CDR3 in amino acids: CASGLAGDTDTQYF. CDR3 in DNA: TGCGCCAGCGGACTAGCGGGGGACACAGATACGCAGTATTTT. Combining the CDR3 with reference TRBV5-1 and TRBJ2-3 gives the whole variable domain KAGVTQTPRYLIKTRGQQVTLSCSPISGHRSVSWYQQTPGQGLQFLFEYFSETQRNKGNFPGRFSGRQFSNSRSEMNVSTLELGDSALYLCASGLAGDTDTQYFGPGTRLTVL.

The V and J genes are TRBV5-5 and TRBJ1-3; D is uncertain. The V end was cut by 0 bases, the J end by 0 bases, with 10 bases between. Germline V gene sequence: CDR1 SGHKS, CDR2 YYEKEE (reference sequence). This CDR3 spans 16 amino acids. Written as DNA, the CDR3 is TGTGCCAGCAGCTTGGGGACTCCTGGCTCTGGAAACACCATATATTTT. Translation: CASSLGTPGSGNTIYF.

The V and J genes are TRBV20-1 and TRBJ1-1, with D possibly TRBD1 on 5 matching bases. Germline loops: CDR1 DFQATT, CDR2 SNEGSKA (reference sequence). V lost 4 bases and J lost 8, with 11 bases in between. The CDR3 is 11 amino acids. The CDR3 DNA reads as TGCAGTGCTATGCAGGGTATAGAAGCTTTCTTT. It is translated as CSAMQGIEAFF.

The chain joins TRBV2 to TRBJ1-5; the D gene is possibly TRBD1 (6 bases). The CDR3 consists of 15 residues. V shed 5 bases and J shed 7 bases, with 18 bases lying between them. The germline V gene encodes CDR1 SNHLY and CDR2 FYNNEI. CDR3 sequence: CASSIAGGQGQPQHF. The CDR3 nucleotides are TGTGCCAGCAGTATCGCGGGGGGGCAAGGACAGCCCCAGCATTTT.

This chain links TRBV4-1 with TRBJ2-1, with 10 bases matching TRBD1. The CDR3 is 16 amino acids. Trimming at V came to 1 base and at J to 2 bases, leaving 2 bases not matched to a gene. Per germline, CDR1 MGHRA and CDR2 YSYEKL. Here the CDR3 reads CASSQAGTGAYNEQFF. CDR3 nucleotide sequence: TGCGCCAGCAGCCAAGCCGGGACAGGGGCCTACAATGAGCAGTTCTTC.

The chain employs TRBV4-1 and TRBJ2-3; the D call may be TRBD1 or TRBD2 (5 bases each). CDR3 length: 15 amino acids. Trimming cost V 0 bases and J 4 bases, with 11 bases left between them. From germline, CDR1 is MGHRA and CDR2 YSYEKL. Written as DNA, the CDR3 is TGCGCCAGCAGCCAAGATCGTCGGGGCGCAGATACGCAGTATTTT. Translating gives CASSQDRRGADTQYF.

The chain uses TRBV7-2 and TRBJ2-1, with D unclear. V gave up 3 bases and J gave up 3 bases, with 6 bases separating them. Germline lookup yields CDR1 SGHTA and CDR2 FQGNSA. The CDR3 loop spans 13 amino acids. The CDR3 is CASSLQNYNEQFF. Here the CDR3 DNA reads TGTGCCAGCAGCTTGCAGAACTACAATGAGCAGTTCTTC.

This sequence joins TRBV5-5 and TRBJ2-5; 8 bases are a match to TRBD2. Germline V CDR1 and CDR2: SGHKS, YYEKEE (reference sequence). This CDR3 has 15 amino acids. V lost 2 bases and J lost 4; bases outside the gene matches: 7. This CDR3 reads CASSLGLARRETQYF. CDR3 DNA: TGTGCCAGCAGCTTAGGACTAGCACGGCGAGAGACCCAGTACTTC.

This chain uses TRBV7-9 with TRBJ1-1; D ambiguous. The V end was cut by 5 bases, the J end by 10 bases, with 8 bases between. From germline, CDR1 is SEHNR and CDR2 FQNEAQ (reference sequence). The CDR3 runs to 10 residues. The CDR3 DNA reads TGTGCCAGCAGCACCGGTGGAGCTTTCTTT. Encoded protein: CASSTGGAFF. The whole variable domain, remainder taken from reference TRBV7-9 and TRBJ1-1, is DTGVSQNPRHKITKRGQNVTFRCDPISEHNRLYWYRQTLGQGPEFLTYFQNEAQLEKSRLLSDRFSAERPKGSFSTLEIQRTEQGDSAMYLCASSTGGAFFGQGTRLTVV.

The chain recombines TRBV5-4 with TRBJ2-5; D might be TRBD1 or TRBD2, each matching 6 bases. The V gene's germline CDR1 is SGHNT and CDR2 YYREEE (reference sequence). Trimming took off 4 bases at V and 4 bases at J, with 17 bases between the two ends. The length of the CDR3 is 15 residues. The CDR3 spells CASSPQGREGETQYF. CDR3 DNA sequence: TGTGCCAGCAGCCCTCAGGGGCGGGAAGGAGAGACCCAGTACTTC.

J is TRBJ1-1 and V is TRBV5-1, with D maybe TRBD1 (6 bases). Germline values: CDR1 SGHRS, CDR2 YFSETQ. CDR3 size: 14 residues. Trimming cost V 4 bases and J 1 base, with 11 bases left between them. CDR3 coding DNA: TGCGCCAGCAGCCCGGGACAAACGAACACTGAAGCTTTCTTT. It translates to CASSPGQTNTEAFF.

V usage is TRBV7-7 and J usage is TRBJ2-7; D is possibly TRBD1 (6 bases). V was cut by 3 bases and J by 5 bases, with 11 bases left in between. This CDR3 has 13 amino acids. The germline gives CDR1 SSHAT, CDR2 FNYEAQ (reference sequence). The chain's CDR3 is CASSFSGAHEQYF. CDR3 nucleotides: TGTGCCAGCAGCTTTTCAGGGGCGCACGAGCAGTACTTC.